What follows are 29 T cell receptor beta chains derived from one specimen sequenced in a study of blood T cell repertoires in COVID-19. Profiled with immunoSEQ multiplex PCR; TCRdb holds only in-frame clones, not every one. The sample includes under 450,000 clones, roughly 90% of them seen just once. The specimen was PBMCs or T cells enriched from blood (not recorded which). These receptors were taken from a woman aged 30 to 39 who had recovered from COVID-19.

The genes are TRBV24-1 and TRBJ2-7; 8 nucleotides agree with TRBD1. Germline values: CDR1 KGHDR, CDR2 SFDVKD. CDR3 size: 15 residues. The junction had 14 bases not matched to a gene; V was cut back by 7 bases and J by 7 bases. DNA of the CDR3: TGTGCCACCAGGGAGGGGGGACAGGCCACAGGTGAGCAGTACTTC. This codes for CATREGGQATGEQYF.

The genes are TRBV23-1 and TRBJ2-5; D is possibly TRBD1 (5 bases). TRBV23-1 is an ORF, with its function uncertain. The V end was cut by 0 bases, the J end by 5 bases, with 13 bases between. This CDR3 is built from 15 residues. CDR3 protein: CASSQSQGSEETQYF. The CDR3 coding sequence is TGCGCCAGCAGTCAATCTCAGGGATCGGAGGAGACCCAGTACTTC.

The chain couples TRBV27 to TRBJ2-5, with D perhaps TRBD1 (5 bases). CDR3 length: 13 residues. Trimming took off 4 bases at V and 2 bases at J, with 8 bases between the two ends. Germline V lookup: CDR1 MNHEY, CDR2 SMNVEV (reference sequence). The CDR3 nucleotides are TGTGCCAGCAGTTACGGACAACAAGAGACCCAGTACTTC. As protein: CASSYGQQETQYF.

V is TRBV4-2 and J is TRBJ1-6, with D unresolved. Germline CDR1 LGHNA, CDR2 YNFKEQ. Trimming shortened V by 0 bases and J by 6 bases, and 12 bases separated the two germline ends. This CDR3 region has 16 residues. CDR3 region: CASSQDYGRSNSPLHF. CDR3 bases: TGTGCCAGCAGCCAAGATTACGGGAGGAGTAATTCACCCCTCCACTTT.

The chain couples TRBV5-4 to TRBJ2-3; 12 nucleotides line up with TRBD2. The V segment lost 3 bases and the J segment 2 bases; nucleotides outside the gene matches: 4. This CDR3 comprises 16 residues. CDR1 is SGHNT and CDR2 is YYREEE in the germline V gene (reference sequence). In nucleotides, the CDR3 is TGTGCCAGCAGCTCGCTAGCGGGAGGGATCACAGATACGCAGTATTTT. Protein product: CASSSLAGGITDTQYF. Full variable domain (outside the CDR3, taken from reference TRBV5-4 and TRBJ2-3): ETGVTQSPTHLIKTRGQQVTLRCSSQSGHNTVSWYQQALGQGPQFIFQYYREEENGRGNFPPRFSGLQFPNYSSELNVNALELDDSALYLCASSSLAGGITDTQYFGPGTRLTVL.

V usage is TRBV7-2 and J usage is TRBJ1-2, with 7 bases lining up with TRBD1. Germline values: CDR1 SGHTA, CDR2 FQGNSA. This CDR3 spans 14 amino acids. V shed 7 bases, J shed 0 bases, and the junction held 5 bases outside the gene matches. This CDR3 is CASTRDSPNYGYTF. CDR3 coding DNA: TGTGCCAGCACCCGGGACAGCCCTAACTATGGCTACACCTTC.

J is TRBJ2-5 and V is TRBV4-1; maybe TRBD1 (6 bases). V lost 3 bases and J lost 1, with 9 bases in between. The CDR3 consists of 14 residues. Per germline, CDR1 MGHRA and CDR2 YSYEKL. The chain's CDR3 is CASSQTGSQETQYF. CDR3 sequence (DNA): TGCGCCAGCAGCCAGACAGGAAGCCAAGAGACCCAGTACTTC.

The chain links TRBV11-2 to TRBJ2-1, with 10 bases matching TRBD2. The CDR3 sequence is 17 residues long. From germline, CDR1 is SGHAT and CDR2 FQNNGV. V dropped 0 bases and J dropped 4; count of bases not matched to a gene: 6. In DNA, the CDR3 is TGTGCCAGCAGCTTAGAGTTAGCGGGAGGAAAATACAATGAGCAGTTCTTC. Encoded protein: CASSLELAGGKYNEQFF.

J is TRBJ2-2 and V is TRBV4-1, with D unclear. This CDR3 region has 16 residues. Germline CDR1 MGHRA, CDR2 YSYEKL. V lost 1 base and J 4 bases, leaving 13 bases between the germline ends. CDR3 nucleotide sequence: TGCGCCAGCAGCCAAGCCAGAGGTTCCAGCACCGGGGAGCTGTTTTTT. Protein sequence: CASSQARGSSTGELFF.

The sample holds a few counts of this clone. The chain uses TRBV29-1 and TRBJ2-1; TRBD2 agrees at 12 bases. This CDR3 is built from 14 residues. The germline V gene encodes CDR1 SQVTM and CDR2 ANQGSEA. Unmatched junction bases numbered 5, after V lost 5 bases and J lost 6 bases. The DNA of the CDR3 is TGCAGCGTTCCGACTAGCGGGAGTAGCAATGAGCAGTTCTTC. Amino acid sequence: CSVPTSGSSNEQFF.

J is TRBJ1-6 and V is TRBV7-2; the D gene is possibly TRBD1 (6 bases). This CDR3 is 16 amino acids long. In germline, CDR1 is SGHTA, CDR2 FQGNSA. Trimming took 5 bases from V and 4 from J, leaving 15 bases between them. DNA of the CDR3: TGTGCCAGCAGCAAACAGGGCGCCCTGTATAATTCACCCCTCCACTTT. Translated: CASSKQGALYNSPLHF.

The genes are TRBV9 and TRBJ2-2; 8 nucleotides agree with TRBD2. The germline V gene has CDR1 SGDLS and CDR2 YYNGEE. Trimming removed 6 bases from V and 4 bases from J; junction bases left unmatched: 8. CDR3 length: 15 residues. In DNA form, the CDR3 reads TGTGCCAGCACCCCGGGGGGGCAGGTCACCGGGGAGCTGTTTTTT. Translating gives CASTPGGQVTGELFF.

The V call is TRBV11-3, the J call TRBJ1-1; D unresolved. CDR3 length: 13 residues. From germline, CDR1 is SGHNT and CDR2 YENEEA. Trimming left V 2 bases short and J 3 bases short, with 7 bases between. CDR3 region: CASSLTRDTEAFF. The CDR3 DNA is TGTGCCAGCAGCTTAACCCGGGACACTGAAGCTTTCTTT.

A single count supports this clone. DNA of the CDR3: TGTGCCAGCAGCCAAGCGGGGATTAATGAAAAACTGTTTTTT. Its translation: CASSQAGINEKLFF. The chain recombines TRBV9 with TRBJ1-4; the D is unclear. Between the trimmed V and J ends, which lost 4 bases and 4 bases, there was a span of 11 bases. This CDR3 region has 14 residues. Germline loops: CDR1 SGDLS, CDR2 YYNGEE.

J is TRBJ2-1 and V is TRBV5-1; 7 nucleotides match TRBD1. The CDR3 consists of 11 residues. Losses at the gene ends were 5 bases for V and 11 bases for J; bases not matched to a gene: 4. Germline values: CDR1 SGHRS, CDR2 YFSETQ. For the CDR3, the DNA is TGCGCCAGCAGGTTACAGGGGCAGCAGTTCTTC. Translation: CASRLQGQQFF.

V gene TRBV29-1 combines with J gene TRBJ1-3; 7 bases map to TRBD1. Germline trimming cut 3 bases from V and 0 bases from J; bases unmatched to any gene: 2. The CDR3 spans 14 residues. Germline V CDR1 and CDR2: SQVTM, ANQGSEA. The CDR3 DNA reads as TGCAGCGTTGAGGGACAGCGCTCTGGAAACACCATATATTTT. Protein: CSVEGQRSGNTIYF.

DNA of the CDR3: TGTGCAAGTCGCCCCCGGGACAGGGCTAAGTTGGCCCTCCACTTT. This sequence encodes CASRPRDRAKLALHF. This chain links TRBV12-2 with TRBJ1-6; whether TRBD1, the table's D call, matches the DNA was not checked. TRBV12-2 is flagged as a pseudogene. The CDR3 is 15 amino acids.

The CDR3 reads CASSYSSAQVYGYTF. As DNA, the CDR3 is TGTGCCAGCAGTTACTCGAGTGCACAGGTCTATGGCTACACCTTC. The chain has TRBV6-5 and TRBJ1-2; D may be TRBD1 (5 bases). Trimming cost V 0 bases and J 4 bases, with 12 bases left between them. Looked up from germline, CDR1 is MNHEY and CDR2 is SVGAGI. CDR3 length equals 15 residues.

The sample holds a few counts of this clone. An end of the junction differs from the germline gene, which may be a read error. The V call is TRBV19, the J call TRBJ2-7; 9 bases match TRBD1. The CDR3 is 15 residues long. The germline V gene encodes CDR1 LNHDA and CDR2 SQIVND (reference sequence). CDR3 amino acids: CASSTGQGVSHEQYF. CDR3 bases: TGTGCCAGTAGTACGGGACAGGGAGTCTCCCACGAGCAGTACTTC.

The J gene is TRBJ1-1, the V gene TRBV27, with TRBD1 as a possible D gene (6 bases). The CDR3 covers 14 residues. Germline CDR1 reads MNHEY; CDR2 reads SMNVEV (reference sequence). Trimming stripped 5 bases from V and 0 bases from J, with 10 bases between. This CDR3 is CASSNGQLNTEAFF. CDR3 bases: TGTGCCAGCAGTAATGGACAGCTGAACACTGAAGCTTTCTTT.

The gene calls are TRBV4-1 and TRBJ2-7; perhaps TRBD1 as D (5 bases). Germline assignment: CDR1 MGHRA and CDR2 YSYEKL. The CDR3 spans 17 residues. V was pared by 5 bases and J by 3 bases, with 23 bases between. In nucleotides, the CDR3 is TGCGCCAGCAGCTCCCCGGTAGCAGGGCGCCTACGCTACGAGCAGTACTTC. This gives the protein CASSSPVAGRLRYEQYF.

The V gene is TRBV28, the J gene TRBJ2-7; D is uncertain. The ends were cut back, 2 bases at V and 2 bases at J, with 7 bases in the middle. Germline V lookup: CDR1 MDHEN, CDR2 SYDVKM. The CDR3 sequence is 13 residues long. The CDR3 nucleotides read TGTGCCAGCAGTTTAGCGCCCACCTACGAGCAGTACTTC. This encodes CASSLAPTYEQYF.

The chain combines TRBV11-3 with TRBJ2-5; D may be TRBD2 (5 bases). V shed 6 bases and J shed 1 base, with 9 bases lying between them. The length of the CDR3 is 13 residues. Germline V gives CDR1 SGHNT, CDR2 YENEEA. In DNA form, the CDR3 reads TGTGCCAGCAGTGGCGGACTCCAAGAGACCCAGTACTTC. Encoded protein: CASSGGLQETQYF.

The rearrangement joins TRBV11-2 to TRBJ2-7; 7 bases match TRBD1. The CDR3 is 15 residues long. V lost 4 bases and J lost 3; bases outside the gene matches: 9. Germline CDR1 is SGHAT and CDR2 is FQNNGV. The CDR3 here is CASSWMDRLLYEQYF. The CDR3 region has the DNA TGTGCCAGCAGCTGGATGGACAGGCTCCTCTACGAGCAGTACTTC.

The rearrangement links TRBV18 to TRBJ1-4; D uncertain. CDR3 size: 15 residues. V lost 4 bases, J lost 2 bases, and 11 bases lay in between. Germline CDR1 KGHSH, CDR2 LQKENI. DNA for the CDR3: TGTGCCAGCTCACGGGAGATGGGGACTAATGAAAAACTGTTTTTT. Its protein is CASSREMGTNEKLFF. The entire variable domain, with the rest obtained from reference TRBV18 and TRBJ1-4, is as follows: NAGVMQNPRHLVRRRGQEARLRCSPMKGHSHVYWYRQLPEEGLKFMVYLQKENIIDESGMPKERFSAEFPKEGPSILRIQQVVRGDSAAYFCASSREMGTNEKLFFGSGTQLSVL.

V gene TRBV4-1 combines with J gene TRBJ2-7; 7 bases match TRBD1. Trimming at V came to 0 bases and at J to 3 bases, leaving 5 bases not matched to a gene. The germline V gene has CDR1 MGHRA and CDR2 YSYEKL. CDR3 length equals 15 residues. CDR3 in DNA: TGCGCCAGCAGCCAAGAATCAGGGGGTGGCTACGAGCAGTACTTC. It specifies CASSQESGGGYEQYF.

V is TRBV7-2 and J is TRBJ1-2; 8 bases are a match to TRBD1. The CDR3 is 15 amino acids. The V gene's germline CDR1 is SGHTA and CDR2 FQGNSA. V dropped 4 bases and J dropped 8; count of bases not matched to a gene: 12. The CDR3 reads CASSSTRLGTGGYTF. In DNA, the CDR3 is TGTGCCAGCAGCTCCACCCGCCTCGGGACAGGCGGCTACACCTTC.

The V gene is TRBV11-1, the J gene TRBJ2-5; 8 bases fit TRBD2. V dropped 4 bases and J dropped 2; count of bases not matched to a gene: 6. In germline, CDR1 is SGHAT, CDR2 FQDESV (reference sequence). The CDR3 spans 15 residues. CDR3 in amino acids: CASSSHSGGQETQYF. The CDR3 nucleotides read TGTGCCAGCAGCTCCCATTCGGGGGGGCAAGAGACCCAGTACTTC.

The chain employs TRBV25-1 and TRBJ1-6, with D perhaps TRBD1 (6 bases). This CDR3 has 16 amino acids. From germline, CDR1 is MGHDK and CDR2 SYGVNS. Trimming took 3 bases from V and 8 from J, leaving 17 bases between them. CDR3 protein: CASSDPRAGVDSPLHF. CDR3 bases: TGTGCCAGCAGTGACCCGAGGGCAGGGGTCGATTCACCCCTCCACTTT.